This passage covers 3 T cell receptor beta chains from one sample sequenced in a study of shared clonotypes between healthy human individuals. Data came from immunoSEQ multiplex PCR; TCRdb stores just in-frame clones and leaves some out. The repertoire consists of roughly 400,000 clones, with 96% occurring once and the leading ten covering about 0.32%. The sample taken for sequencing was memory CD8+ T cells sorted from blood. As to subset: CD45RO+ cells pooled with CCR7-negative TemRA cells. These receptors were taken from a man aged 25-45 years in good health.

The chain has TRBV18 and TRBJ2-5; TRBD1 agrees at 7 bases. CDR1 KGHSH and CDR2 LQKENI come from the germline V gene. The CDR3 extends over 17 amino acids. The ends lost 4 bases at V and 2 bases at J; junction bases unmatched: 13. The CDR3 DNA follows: TGTGCCAGCTCACGAATGCACCCGGACAGGATACAAGAGACCCAGTACTTC. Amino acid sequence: CASSRMHPDRIQETQYF. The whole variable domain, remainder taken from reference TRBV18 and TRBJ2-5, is NAGVMQNPRHLVRRRGQEARLRCSPMKGHSHVYWYRQLPEEGLKFMVYLQKENIIDESGMPKERFSAEFPKEGPSILRIQQVVRGDSAAYFCASSRMHPDRIQETQYFGPGTRLLVL.

CDR3 sequence (DNA): TGTGCCAGCAGCTTTACAGGGAGAAAACTTCCGCACACCATATATTTT. It codes for CASSFTGRKLPHTIYF. This chain uses TRBV13 with TRBJ1-3; perhaps TRBD1 as D (6 bases). The CDR3 spans 16 residues. The V end lost 3 bases, the J end lost 8 bases, and 20 bases lay between the germline ends. Germline-derived CDR1 and CDR2 are PRHDT and FYEKMQ (reference sequence).

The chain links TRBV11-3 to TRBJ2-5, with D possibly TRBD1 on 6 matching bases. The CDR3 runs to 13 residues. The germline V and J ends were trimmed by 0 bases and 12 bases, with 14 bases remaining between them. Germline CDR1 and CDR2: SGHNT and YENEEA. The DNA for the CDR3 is TGTGCCAGCAGCTTAGAGGCCCAGGGGCCAAAGTACTTC. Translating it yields CASSLEAQGPKYF.